Reported below is one T cell receptor beta chain. Antigen specificity is unknown. These data come from a study of shared clonotypes between healthy human individuals. For the study at large: Three plates were used per donor for CD4 naive, three for CD4 memory, two for CD8 naive and one for CD8 memory.

Findings and caveats of the study: The study found about 4.6% of naive CD4 clonotypes shared across several donors.

Germline V lookup: CDR1 LGHNA, CDR2 YNFKEQ. There are 11 residues in the CDR3. Trimming stripped 5 bases from V and 9 bases from J, with 8 bases between. Running of the assay took place at deep level. Assay: immunoSEQ multiplex PCR; the TCRdb copy retains only in-frame clones and omits some. The repertoire consists of about 2 million clones, with about 95% occurring once and the leading ten covering 1.2%. As defined, naive CD8 cells were CD45RO-negative and positively selected for CCR7, with terminally differentiated effector memory CD45RA+ cells excluded. All participating donors were Caucasian adults from Nashville, Tennessee.

The gene calls are TRBV4-2 and TRBJ1-3; D is uncertain. The sequencing sample was made of naive CD8+ T cells sorted from blood. The clonotype originates from a man between 18 and 35 years old in good health. The CDR3 spells CASSIGGTIYF. The DNA for the CDR3 is TGTGCCAGCAGCATAGGTGGCACCATATATTTT.